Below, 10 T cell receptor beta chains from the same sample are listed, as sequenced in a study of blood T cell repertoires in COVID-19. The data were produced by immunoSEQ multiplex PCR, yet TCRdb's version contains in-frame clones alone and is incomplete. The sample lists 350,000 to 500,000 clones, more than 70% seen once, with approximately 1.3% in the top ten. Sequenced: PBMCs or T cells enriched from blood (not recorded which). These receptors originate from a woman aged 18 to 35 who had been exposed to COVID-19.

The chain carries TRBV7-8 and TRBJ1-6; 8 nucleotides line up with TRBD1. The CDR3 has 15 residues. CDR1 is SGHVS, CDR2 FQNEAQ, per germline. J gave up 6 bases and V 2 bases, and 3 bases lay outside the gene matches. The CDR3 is CASSLQGASNSPLHF. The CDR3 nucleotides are TGTGCCAGCAGCTTACAGGGGGCGAGTAATTCACCCCTCCACTTT.

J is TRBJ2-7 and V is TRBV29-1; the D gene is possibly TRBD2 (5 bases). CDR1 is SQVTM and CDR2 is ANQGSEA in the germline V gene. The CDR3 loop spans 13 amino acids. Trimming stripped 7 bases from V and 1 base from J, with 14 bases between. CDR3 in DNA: TGCAGCGCCGCGACGGGAAATTCCTACGAGCAGTACTTC. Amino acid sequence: CSAATGNSYEQYF.

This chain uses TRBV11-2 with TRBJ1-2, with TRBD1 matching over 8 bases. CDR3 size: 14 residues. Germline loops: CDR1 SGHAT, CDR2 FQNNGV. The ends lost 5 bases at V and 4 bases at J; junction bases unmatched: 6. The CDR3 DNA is TGTGCCAGCAGCCCAGGGGGCGCGGGCTATGGCTACACCTTC. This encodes CASSPGGAGYGYTF.

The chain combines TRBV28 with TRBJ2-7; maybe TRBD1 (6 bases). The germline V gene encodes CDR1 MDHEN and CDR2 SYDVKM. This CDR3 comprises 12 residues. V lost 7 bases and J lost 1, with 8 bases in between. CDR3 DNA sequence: TGTGCCAGCACGGGACATTCCTACGAGCAGTACTTC. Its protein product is CASTGHSYEQYF.

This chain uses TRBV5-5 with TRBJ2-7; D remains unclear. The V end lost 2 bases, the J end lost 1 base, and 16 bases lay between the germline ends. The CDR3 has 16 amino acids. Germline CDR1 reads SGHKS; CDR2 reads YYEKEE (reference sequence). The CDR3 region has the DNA TGTGCCAGCAGCTTCGTCACACAGCCCAATTCCTACGAGCAGTACTTC. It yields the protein CASSFVTQPNSYEQYF.

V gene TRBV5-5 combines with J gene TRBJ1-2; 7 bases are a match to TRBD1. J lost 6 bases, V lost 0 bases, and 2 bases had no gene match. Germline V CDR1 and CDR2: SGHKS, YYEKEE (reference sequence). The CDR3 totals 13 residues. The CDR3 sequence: CASSLGQGDGYTF. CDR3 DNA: TGTGCCAGCAGCTTGGGACAGGGAGATGGCTACACCTTC.

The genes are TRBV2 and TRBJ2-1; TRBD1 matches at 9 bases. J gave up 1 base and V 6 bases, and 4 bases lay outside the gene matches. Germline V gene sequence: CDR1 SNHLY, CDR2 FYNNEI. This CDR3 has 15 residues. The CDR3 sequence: CASRIQGASYNEQFF. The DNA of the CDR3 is TGTGCCAGCAGGATACAGGGGGCGTCCTACAATGAGCAGTTCTTC.

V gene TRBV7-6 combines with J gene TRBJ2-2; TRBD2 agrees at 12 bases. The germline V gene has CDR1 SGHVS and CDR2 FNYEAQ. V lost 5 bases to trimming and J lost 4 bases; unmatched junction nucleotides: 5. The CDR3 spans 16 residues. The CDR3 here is CASSQLAGGITGELFF. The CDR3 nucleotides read TGTGCCAGCAGCCAACTAGCGGGAGGCATCACCGGGGAGCTGTTTTTT.

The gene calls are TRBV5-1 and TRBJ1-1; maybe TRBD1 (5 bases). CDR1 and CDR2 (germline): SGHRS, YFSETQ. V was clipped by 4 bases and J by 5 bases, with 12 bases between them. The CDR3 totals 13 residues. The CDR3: CASSLSRATEAFF. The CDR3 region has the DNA TGCGCCAGCAGCCTGTCCAGGGCGACTGAAGCTTTCTTT.

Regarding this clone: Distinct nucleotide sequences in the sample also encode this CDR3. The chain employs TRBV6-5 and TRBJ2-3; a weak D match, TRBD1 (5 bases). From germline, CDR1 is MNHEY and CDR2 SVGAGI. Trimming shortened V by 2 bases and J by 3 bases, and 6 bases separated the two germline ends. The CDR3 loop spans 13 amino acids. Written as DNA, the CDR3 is TGTGCCAGCAGTTACCAGGGAACAGATACGCAGTATTTT. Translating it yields CASSYQGTDTQYF.